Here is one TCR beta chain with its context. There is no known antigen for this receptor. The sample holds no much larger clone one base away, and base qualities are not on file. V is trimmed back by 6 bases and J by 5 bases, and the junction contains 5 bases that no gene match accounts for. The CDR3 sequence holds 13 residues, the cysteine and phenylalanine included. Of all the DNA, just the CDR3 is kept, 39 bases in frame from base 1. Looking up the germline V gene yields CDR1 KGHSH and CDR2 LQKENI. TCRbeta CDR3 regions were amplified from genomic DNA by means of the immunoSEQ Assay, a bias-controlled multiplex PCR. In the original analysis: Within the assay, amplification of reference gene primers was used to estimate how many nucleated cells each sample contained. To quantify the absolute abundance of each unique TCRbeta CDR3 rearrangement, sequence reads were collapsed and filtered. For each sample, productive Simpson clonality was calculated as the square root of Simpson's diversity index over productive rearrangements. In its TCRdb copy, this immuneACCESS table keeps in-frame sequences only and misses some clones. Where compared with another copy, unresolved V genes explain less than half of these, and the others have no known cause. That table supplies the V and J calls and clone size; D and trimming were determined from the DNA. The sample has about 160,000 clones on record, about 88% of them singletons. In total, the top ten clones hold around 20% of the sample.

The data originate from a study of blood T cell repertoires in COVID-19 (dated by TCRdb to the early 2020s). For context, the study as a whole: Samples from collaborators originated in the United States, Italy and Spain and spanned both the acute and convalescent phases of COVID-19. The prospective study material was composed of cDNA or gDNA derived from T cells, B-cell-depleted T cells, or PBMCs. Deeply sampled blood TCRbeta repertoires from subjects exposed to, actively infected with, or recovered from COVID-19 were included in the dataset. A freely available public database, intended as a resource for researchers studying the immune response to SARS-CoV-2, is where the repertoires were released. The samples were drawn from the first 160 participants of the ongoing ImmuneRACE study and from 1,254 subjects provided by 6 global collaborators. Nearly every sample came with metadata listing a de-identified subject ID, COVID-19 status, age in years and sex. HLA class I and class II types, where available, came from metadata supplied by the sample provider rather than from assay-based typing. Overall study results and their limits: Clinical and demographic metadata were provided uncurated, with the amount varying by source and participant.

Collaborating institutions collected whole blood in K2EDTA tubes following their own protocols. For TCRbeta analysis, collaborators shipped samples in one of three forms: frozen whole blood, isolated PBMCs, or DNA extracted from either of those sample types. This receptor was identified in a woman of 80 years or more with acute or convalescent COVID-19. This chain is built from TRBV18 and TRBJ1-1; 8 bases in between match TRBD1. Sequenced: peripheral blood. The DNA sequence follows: TGTGCCAGCTCCCTACAGGGGGGTACTGAAGCTTTCTTT. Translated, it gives CASSLQGGTEAFF. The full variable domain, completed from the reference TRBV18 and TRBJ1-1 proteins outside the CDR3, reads NAGVMQNPRHLVRRRGQEARLRCSPMKGHSHVYWYRQLPEEGLKFMVYLQKENIIDESGMPKERFSAEFPKEGPSILRIQQVVRGDSAAYFCASSLQGGTEAFFGQGTRLTVV.